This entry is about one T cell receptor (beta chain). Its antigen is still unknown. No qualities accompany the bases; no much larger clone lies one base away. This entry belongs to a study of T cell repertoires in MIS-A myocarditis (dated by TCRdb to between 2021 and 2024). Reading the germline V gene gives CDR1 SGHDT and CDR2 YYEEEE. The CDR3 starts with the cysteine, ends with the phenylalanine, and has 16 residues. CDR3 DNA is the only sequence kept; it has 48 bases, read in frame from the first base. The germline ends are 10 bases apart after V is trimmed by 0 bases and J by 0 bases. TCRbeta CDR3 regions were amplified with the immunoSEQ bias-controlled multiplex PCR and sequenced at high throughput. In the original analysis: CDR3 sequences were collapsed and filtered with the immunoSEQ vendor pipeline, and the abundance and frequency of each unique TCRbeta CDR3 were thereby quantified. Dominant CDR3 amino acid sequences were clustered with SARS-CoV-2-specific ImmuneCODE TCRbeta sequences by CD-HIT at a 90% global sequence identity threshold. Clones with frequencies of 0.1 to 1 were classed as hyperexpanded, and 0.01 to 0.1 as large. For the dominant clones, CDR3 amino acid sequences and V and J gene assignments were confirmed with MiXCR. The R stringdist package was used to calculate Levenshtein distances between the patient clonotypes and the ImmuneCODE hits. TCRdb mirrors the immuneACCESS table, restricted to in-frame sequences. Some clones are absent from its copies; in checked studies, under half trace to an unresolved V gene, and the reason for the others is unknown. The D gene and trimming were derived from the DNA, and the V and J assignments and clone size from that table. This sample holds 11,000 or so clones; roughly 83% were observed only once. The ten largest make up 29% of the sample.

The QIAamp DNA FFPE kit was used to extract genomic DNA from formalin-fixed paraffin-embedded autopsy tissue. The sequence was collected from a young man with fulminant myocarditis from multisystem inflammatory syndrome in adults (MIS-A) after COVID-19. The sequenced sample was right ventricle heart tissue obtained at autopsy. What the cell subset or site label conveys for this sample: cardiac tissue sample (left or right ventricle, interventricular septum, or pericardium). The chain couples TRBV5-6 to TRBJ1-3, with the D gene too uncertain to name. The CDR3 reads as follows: CASSLDDGISGNTIYF. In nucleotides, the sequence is TGTGCCAGCAGCTTGGATGACGGGATCTCTGGAAACACCATATATTTT.